This T cell receptor (beta chain) is drawn from a study of T cell repertoires in cytomegalovirus infection. Broader study findings: The ex vivo response showed dominance by HLA-C-restricted CMV-specific TCR beta clonotypes. Using cumulative public TCR beta family frequency, the authors identified those who carried CMV together with the relevant HLA.

In TCRdb, the reads were re-called with MiXCR into one record per CDR3 protein. This table has about a million distinct CDR3 sequences, approximately 31% appearing once. This clonotype was seen a handful of times. Its antigen is still unknown. V dropped 6 bases and J dropped 0 bases, with 15 bases sitting between them. CDR1 and CDR2 from the germline V gene are MDHEN and SYDVKM. The CDR3 is 17 amino acids. This clonotype was obtained from a human donor in good health (CMV status not recorded). Some clones in this sample may be carry-over from other donors' samples. The rearrangement uses TRBV28 and TRBJ1-6; tentatively, D is TRBD1 (5 bases). The sequences come from cultured CD8+ T cells from PBMCs, collected from culture after CMV antigen stimulation. The CDR3 spells CASSRGDQSSYNSPLHF. As DNA, the CDR3 is TGTGCCAGCAGCCGTGGGGACCAGAGCTCCTATAATTCACCCCTCCACTTT.